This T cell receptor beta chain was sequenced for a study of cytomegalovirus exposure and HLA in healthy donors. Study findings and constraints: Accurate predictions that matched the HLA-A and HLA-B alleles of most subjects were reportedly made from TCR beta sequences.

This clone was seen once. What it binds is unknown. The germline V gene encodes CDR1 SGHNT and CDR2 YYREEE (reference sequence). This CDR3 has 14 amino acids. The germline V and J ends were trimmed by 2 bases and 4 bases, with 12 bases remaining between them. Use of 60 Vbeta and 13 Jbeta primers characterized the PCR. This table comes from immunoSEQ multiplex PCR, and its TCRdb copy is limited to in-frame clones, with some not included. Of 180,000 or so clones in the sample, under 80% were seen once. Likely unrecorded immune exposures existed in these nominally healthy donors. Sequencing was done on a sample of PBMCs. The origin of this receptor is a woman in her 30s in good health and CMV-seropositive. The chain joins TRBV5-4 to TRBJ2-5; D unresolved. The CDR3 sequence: CASSFNEAVETQYF. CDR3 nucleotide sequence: TGTGCCAGCAGCTTTAACGAAGCTGTAGAGACCCAGTACTTC.